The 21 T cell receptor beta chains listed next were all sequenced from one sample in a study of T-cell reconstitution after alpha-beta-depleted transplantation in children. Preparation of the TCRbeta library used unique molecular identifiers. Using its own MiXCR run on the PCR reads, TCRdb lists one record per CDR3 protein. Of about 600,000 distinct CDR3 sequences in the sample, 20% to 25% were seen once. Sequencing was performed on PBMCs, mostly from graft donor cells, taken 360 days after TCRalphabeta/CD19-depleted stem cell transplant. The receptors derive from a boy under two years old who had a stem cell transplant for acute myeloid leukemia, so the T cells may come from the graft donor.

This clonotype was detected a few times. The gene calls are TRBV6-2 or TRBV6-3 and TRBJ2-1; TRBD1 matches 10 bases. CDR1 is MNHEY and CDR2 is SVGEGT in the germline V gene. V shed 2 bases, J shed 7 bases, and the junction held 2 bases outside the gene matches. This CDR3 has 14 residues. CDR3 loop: CASSYRDRGNEQFF. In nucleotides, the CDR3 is TGTGCCAGCAGTTACCGGGACAGGGGAAATGAGCAGTTCTTC.

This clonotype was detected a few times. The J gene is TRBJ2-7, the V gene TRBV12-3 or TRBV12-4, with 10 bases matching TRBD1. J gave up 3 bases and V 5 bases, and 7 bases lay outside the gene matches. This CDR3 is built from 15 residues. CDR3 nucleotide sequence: TGTGCCAGCAGTCCACGACAGGGGGCGGGCTACGAGCAGTACTTC. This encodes CASSPRQGAGYEQYF.

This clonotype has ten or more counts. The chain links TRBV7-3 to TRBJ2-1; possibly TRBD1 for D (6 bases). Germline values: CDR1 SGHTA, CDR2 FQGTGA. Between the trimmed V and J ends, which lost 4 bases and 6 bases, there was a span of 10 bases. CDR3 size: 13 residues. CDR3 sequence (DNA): TGTGCCAGCAGCTCCCTAGGGGGCAATGAGCAGTTCTTC. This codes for CASSSLGGNEQFF.

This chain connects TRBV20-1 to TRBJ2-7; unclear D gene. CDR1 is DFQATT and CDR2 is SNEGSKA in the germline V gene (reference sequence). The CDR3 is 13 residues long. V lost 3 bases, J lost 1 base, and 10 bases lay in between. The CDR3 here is CSARGWSSYEQYV. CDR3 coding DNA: TGCAGTGCTAGGGGGTGGAGTTCCTACGAGCAGTACGTC.

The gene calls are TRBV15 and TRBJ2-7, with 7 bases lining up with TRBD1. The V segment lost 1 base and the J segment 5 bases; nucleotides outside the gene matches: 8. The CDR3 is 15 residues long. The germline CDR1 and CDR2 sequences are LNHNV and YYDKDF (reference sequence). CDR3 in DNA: TGTGCCACCAGCAGAGCTGCGGACAGGCTCCACGAGCAGTACGTC. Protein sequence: CATSRAADRLHEQYV.

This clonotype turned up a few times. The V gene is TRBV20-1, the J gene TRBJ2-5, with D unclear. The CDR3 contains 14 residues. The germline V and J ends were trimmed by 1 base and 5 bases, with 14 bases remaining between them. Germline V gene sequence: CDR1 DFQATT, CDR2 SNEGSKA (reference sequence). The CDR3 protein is CSARATVLRETQYF. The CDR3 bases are TGCAGTGCTAGAGCCACCGTCCTAAGGGAGACCCAGTACTTC.

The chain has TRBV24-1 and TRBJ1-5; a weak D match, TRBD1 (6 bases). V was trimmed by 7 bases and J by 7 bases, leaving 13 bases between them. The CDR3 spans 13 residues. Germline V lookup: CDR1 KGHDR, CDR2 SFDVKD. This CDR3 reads CATSEQGFQPQHF. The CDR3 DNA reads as TGTGCCACCAGCGAACAGGGTTTCCAGCCCCAGCATTTT.

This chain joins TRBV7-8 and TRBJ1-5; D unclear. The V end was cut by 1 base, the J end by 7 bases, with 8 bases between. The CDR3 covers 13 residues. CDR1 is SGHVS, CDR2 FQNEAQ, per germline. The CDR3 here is CASSLDGPQPQHF. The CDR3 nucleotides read TGTGCCAGCAGCTTAGACGGCCCGCAGCCCCAGCATTTT. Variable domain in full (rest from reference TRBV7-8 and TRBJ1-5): GAGVSQSPRYKVAKRGQDVALRCDPISGHVSLFWYQQALGQGPEFLTYFQNEAQLDKSGLPSDRFFAERPEGSVSTLKIQRTQQEDSAVYLCASSLDGPQPQHFGDGTRLSIL.

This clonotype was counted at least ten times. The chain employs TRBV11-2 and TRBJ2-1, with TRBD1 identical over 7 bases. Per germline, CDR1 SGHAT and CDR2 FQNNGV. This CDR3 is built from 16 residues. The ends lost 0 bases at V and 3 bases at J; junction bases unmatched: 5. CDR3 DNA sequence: TGTGCCAGCAGCTTAGAACTTTACAGGGGCTACAATGAGCAGTTCTTC. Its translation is CASSLELYRGYNEQFF.

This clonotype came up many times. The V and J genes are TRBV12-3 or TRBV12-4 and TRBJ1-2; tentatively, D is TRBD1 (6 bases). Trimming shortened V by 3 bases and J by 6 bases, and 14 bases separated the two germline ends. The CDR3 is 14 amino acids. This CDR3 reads CASSFLIGGDGYTF. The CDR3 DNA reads TGTGCCAGCAGTTTTCTGATAGGGGGAGATGGCTACACCTTC.

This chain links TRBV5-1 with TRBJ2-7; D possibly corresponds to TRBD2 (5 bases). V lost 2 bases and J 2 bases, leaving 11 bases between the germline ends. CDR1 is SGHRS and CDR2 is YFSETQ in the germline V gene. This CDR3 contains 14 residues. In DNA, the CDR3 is TGCGCCAGCAGCTTATCCGGGGTACCCTACGAGCAGTACTTC. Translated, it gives CASSLSGVPYEQYF.

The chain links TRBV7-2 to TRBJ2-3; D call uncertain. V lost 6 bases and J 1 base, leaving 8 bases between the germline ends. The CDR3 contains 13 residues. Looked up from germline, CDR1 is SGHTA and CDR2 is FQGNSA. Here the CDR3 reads CASRVSGTDTQYF. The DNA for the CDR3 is TGTGCCAGCAGAGTCAGCGGCACAGATACGCAGTATTTT.

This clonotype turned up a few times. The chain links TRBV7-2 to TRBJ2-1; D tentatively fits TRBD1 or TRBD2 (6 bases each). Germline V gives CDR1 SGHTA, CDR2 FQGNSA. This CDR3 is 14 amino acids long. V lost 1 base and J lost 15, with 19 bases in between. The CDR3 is CASSLVVWRDTGFF. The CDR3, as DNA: TGTGCCAGCAGCTTAGTGGTTTGGCGGGACACCGGGTTCTTC. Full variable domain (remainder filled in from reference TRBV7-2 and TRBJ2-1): GAGVSQSPSNKVTEKGKDVELRCDPISGHTALYWYRQSLGQGLEFLIYFQGNSAPDKSGLPSDRFSAERTGGSVSTLTIQRTQQEDSAVYLCASSLVVWRDTGFFGPGTRLTVL.

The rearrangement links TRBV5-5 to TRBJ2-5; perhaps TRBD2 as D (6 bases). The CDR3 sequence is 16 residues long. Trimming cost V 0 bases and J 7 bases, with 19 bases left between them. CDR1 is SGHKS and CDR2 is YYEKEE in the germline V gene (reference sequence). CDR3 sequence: CASSLVVRVGEVTQYF. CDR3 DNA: TGTGCCAGCAGCTTGGTGGTGAGGGTTGGGGAGGTGACCCAGTACTTC.

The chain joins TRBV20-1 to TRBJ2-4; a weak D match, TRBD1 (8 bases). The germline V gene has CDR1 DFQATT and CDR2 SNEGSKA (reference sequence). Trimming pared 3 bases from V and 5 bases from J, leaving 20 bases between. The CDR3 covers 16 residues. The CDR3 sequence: CSARDGQGGAQNIQYF. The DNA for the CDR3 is TGCAGTGCTAGGGACGGACAGGGAGGGGCGCAAAACATTCAGTACTTC.

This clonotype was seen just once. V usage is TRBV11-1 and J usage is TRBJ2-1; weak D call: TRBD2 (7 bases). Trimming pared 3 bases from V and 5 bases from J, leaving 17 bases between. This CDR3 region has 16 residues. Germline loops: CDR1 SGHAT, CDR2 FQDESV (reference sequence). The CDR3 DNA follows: TGTGCCAGCAGCTTCCCGCGAGGGGGGGCAAACAATGAGCAGTTCTTC. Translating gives CASSFPRGGANNEQFF.

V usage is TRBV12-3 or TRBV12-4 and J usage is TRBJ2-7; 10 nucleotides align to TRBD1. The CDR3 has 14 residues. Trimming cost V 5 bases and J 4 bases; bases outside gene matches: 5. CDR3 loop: CASSTGTGEYEQYF. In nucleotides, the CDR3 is TGTGCCAGCAGTACAGGGACAGGGGAGTACGAGCAGTACTTC.

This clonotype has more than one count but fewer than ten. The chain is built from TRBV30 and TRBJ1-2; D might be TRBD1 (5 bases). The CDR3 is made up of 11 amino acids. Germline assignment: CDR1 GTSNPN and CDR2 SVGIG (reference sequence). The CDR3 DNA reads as TGTGTCAGAGGGTCAGGGTATGGCTACACCTTC. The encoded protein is CVRGSGYGYTF.

CDR3 DNA: TGTGCCAGCAGCCTAGACTTCGGGGGCACAGATACGCAGTATTTT. Translated, it gives CASSLDFGGTDTQYF. The chain uses TRBV7-8 and TRBJ2-3; maybe TRBD2 (5 bases). CDR1 SGHVS and CDR2 FQNEAQ come from the germline V gene. V lost 5 bases, J lost 1 base, and 13 bases lay in between. This CDR3 has 15 residues.

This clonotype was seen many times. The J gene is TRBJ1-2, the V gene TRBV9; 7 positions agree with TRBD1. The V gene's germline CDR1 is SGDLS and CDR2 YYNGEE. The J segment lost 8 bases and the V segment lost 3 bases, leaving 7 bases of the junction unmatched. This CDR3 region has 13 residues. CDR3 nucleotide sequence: TGTGCCAGCAGCGCGACAGGGTTGGAAGGCTACACCTTC. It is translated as CASSATGLEGYTF.

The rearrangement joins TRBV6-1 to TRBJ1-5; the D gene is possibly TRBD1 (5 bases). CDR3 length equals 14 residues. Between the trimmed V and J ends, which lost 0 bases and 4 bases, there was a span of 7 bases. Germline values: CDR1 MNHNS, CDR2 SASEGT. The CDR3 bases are TGTGCCAGCAGTGAAGCTTGGGGGAATCAGCCCCAGCATTTT. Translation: CASSEAWGNQPQHF.